The 30 T cell receptor beta chains below come from one sample, sequenced in a study of metastatic and nonmetastatic thyroid tumors. TCRdb re-called clones from the PCR reads using MiXCR. The sample consists of fewer than 35,000 clones, 21% of them appearing once. Each patient went into thyroid surgery without having received any treatment. The sample was tumor tissue. These receptors were taken from a male donor with papillary thyroid cancer or a benign thyroid nodule (not recorded which). Some clones in this sample may be carry-over from other donors' samples.

This clone was counted many times. J is TRBJ1-5 and V is TRBV20-1; D may be TRBD1 (5 bases). Per germline, CDR1 DFQATT and CDR2 SNEGSKA (reference sequence). Trimming pared 3 bases from V and 2 bases from J, leaving 11 bases between. This CDR3 region has 14 residues. CDR3 nucleotides: TGCAGTGCTAGTGGGGGTGCGGGCAATCAGCCCCAGCATTTT. Residues: CSASGGAGNQPQHF.

This clone has a count of ten or more. The J gene is TRBJ1-5, the V gene TRBV30; possible D gene TRBD1, 6 bases. V lost 0 bases to trimming and J lost 2 bases, with 14 bases between them. The CDR3 runs to 16 residues. Germline V CDR1 and CDR2: GTSNPN, SVGIG (reference sequence). Here the CDR3 reads CAWSVISGGGNQPQHF. CDR3 sequence (DNA): TGTGCCTGGAGTGTTATCTCCGGGGGCGGCAATCAGCCCCAGCATTTT.

This clone turned up a few times. The junction shows a germline mismatch at one end, possibly a read error. The chain is built from TRBV6-1 and TRBJ1-1, with TRBD1 matching over 10 bases. Germline assignment: CDR1 MNHNS and CDR2 SASEGT. CDR3 size: 15 residues. CDR3 sequence reads: CASSDGQGVFGEDFF. DNA for the CDR3: TGTGCCAGCAGTGACGGACAGGGGGTGTTCGGTGAAGATTTCTTT.

The chain recombines TRBV10-3 with TRBJ2-7; 7 positions agree with TRBD1. The V gene's germline CDR1 is ENHRY and CDR2 SYGVKD. CDR3 length: 15 residues. With V trimmed by 5 bases and J by 0 bases, 7 bases remained unmatched. The CDR3 DNA sequence: TGTGCCATCAGTACCCTCAGGGGGACCTCCTACGAGCAGTACTTC. It specifies CAISTLRGTSYEQYF.

This clone was observed a handful of times. The rearrangement joins TRBV6-2 or TRBV6-3 to TRBJ2-7, with D tentatively TRBD2 (6 bases). The CDR3 is 14 residues long. Germline V lookup: CDR1 MNHEY, CDR2 SVGEGT. V was pared by 2 bases and J by 3 bases, with 11 bases between. Here the CDR3 reads CASSYRDSNYEQYF. The CDR3 DNA reads TGTGCCAGCAGTTACCGGGACTCGAACTACGAGCAGTACTTC.

The table lists this clone with a few counts. V and J are TRBV27 and TRBJ2-7; no clear D. CDR1 is MNHEY, CDR2 SMNVEV, per germline (reference sequence). The CDR3 is 13 residues long. V gave up 7 bases and J gave up 1 base, with 11 bases separating them. This CDR3 reads CASTGQNSYEQYF. The CDR3 coding sequence is TGTGCCAGCACCGGGCAGAATTCCTACGAGCAGTACTTC.

This sequence joins TRBV5-6 and TRBJ2-2, with TRBD1 matching over 7 bases. Trimming took 0 bases from V and 4 from J; bases not matched to a gene: 3. The CDR3 extends over 15 amino acids. Germline CDR1 reads SGHDT; CDR2 reads YYEEEE. CDR3 sequence (DNA): TGTGCCAGCAGCTTGGGACAGGGAATCACCGGGGAGCTGTTTTTT. It encodes CASSLGQGITGELFF.

This clone was seen at least ten times. The CDR3 nucleotides read TGTGCCAGCAGTGAAAGGCGGGAGAGGATCACAGATACGCAGTATTTT. Translating it yields CASSERRERITDTQYF. The J gene is TRBJ2-3, the V gene TRBV6-1; 7 positions agree with TRBD2. Per germline, CDR1 MNHNS and CDR2 SASEGT. The CDR3 is made up of 16 amino acids. V lost 2 bases, J lost 2 bases, and 7 bases stayed unmatched.

This clone was picked up many times. The chain combines TRBV19 with TRBJ2-7; 7 nucleotides match TRBD1. The CDR3 is 13 residues long. V lost 3 bases to trimming and J lost 6 bases; unmatched junction nucleotides: 5. CDR1 and CDR2 (germline): LNHDA, SQIVND (reference sequence). DNA of the CDR3: TGTGCCAGTAGTATCGACAGGGCTGGCGAGCAGTACTTC. It is translated as CASSIDRAGEQYF.

This clone has ten or more counts. The chain couples TRBV7-2 to TRBJ2-3; D possibly uses TRBD1 or TRBD2 (5 bases each). V was pared by 5 bases and J by 2 bases, with 14 bases between. CDR3 length: 15 residues. The germline V gene has CDR1 SGHTA and CDR2 FQGNSA. DNA of the CDR3: TGTGCCAGCAGCAGCACCGGGACCAACACAGATACGCAGTATTTT. Translating gives CASSSTGTNTDTQYF.

By sample share, this clone is medium-sized (0.01 to 0.1%). V and J are TRBV7-2 and TRBJ2-7; tentative D call: TRBD1 (5 bases). Germline lookup yields CDR1 SGHTA and CDR2 FQGNSA. The CDR3 is 14 amino acids. Trimming took off 2 bases at V and 3 bases at J, with 11 bases between the two ends. The CDR3 DNA follows: TGTGCCAGCAGCTTACAGCAGGGCCGCTACGAGCAGTACTTC. Its translation: CASSLQQGRYEQYF.

This chain links TRBV5-1 with TRBJ2-7, with a weak D call TRBD1 (6 bases). This CDR3 region has 15 residues. Germline V gives CDR1 SGHRS, CDR2 YFSETQ. The V end lost 1 base, the J end lost 2 bases, and 13 bases lay between the germline ends. The DNA of the CDR3 is TGCGCCAGCAGCTTGACAGGGTTCCTCACCTACGAGCAGTACTTC. Translation: CASSLTGFLTYEQYF.

The genes are TRBV27 and TRBJ2-7; D ambiguous. Trimming took 8 bases from V and 6 from J, leaving 11 bases between them. The CDR3 has 11 residues. In germline, CDR1 is MNHEY, CDR2 SMNVEV (reference sequence). The CDR3 is CASGQWAEQYF. CDR3 nucleotide sequence: TGTGCCAGCGGGCAGTGGGCCGAGCAGTACTTC.

This clone was counted many times. J is TRBJ2-5 and V is TRBV6-1; D gene uncertain. Looked up from germline, CDR1 is MNHNS and CDR2 is SASEGT. CDR3 size: 16 residues. The V and J ends lost 3 bases and 3 bases respectively, with 17 bases between them. The CDR3 here is CASSDFGRAVEETQYF. The CDR3 nucleotides read TGTGCCAGCAGTGATTTTGGAAGAGCTGTTGAAGAGACCCAGTACTTC.

This clone was observed a handful of times. J is TRBJ1-5 and V is TRBV27; tentatively, D is TRBD1 (6 bases). This CDR3 contains 15 residues. Germline V gene lookup returns CDR1 MNHEY and CDR2 SMNVEV (reference sequence). The V and J ends lost 8 bases and 1 base respectively, with 15 bases between them. The CDR3 DNA reads TGTGCCAGCTCGAGGGACACCCAAAGCAATCAGCCCCAGCATTTT. Its protein is CASSRDTQSNQPQHF.

This clone was counted ten times or more. The rearrangement uses TRBV30 and TRBJ1-1; possible D gene TRBD1, 5 bases. The germline V gene has CDR1 GTSNPN and CDR2 SVGIG (reference sequence). The CDR3 has 14 amino acids. Trimming stripped 7 bases from V and 0 bases from J, with 15 bases between. CDR3 region: CAYRQDRMNTEAFF. DNA of the CDR3: TGTGCCTACCGACAAGACAGAATGAACACTGAAGCTTTCTTT.

This clone has at least ten counts. This may be a read error: a much more frequent sequence differs by one nucleotide. This rearrangement joins TRBV12-3 or TRBV12-4 to TRBJ2-1, with D hard to call. This CDR3 contains 14 residues. DNA for the CDR3: TGTACCAGCAGTTTCCAGGCCGCTAACAATGAGCAGTTCTTC. Its protein product is CTSSFQAANNEQFF.

This clone has a count of ten or more. CDR3 sequence reads: CASSWGGGNTEAFF. The CDR3 region has the DNA TGTGCCAGCAGCTGGGGTGGGGGAAACACTGAAGCTTTCTTT. The V and J genes are TRBV5-5 and TRBJ1-1, with a possible D match to TRBD1 (5 bases). With 3 bases removed from V and 2 bases from J, the gap between germline ends came to 11 bases. There are 14 residues in the CDR3. Germline V lookup: CDR1 SGHKS, CDR2 YYEKEE (reference sequence).

This clone is classed as medium-sized (0.01 to 0.1%). The chain carries TRBV2 and TRBJ2-7, with TRBD1 as a possible D gene (5 bases). The length of the CDR3 is 12 residues. Germline V gene data show CDR1 as SNHLY and CDR2 as FYNNEI. Deletions cut 9 bases from V and 0 bases from J, with 9 bases between. The CDR3 here is CARGPSSYEQYF. In DNA, the CDR3 is TGTGCCAGGGGGCCGAGCTCCTACGAGCAGTACTTC.

This clone was observed many times. V gene TRBV10-2 combines with J gene TRBJ1-5, with TRBD1 identical over 7 bases. Losses at the gene ends were 2 bases for V and 1 base for J; bases not matched to a gene: 2. The CDR3 runs to 15 residues. Germline CDR1 reads WSHSY; CDR2 reads SAAADI. The CDR3 bases are TGCGCCAGCAGTGAGGACAGGGCGAGCAATCAGCCCCAGCATTTT. The encoded protein is CASSEDRASNQPQHF.

This clone was observed many times. The chain joins TRBV30 to TRBJ2-3; 7 bases line up with TRBD2. CDR3 size: 14 residues. The V gene end was trimmed by 4 bases and the J gene end by 2 bases; junction bases not matched to a gene: 6. Looked up from germline, CDR1 is GTSNPN and CDR2 is SVGIG (reference sequence). CDR3 DNA sequence: TGTGCCTGGAAGCGAGCGGGAATCACAGATACGCAGTATTTT. It codes for CAWKRAGITDTQYF.

The J gene is TRBJ1-5, the V gene TRBV20-1; perhaps TRBD1 as D (6 bases). The CDR3 is 17 residues long. Germline CDR1 reads DFQATT; CDR2 reads SNEGSKA (reference sequence). Trimming removed 2 bases at V and 0 bases at J, with 17 bases between. The CDR3 is CSARLLGDNYSNQPQHF. The CDR3 nucleotides read TGCAGTGCTAGACTACTCGGGGACAACTATAGCAATCAGCCCCAGCATTTT.

This clone was seen only a few times. A much more abundant neighbour one base away suggests this may be a read error. The rearrangement joins TRBV29-1 to TRBJ2-7; no definite D call. Trimming removed 4 bases at V and 5 bases at J, with 9 bases between. The CDR3 is 11 residues long. CDR1 is SQVTM and CDR2 is ANQGSEA in the germline V gene. The CDR3 reads CSVGLDHEQYF. CDR3 nucleotides: TGCAGCGTTGGATTGGACCACGAGCAGTACTTC.

This chain connects TRBV27 to TRBJ1-1; TRBD1 matches at 7 bases. Trimming cost V 4 bases and J 2 bases; bases outside gene matches: 7. Germline CDR1 and CDR2: MNHEY and SMNVEV (reference sequence). The CDR3 is made up of 15 amino acids. The CDR3 protein is CASSYRGPTNTEAFF. The CDR3 DNA follows: TGTGCCAGCAGTTACAGGGGACCTACTAACACTGAAGCTTTCTTT.

The chain recombines TRBV4-2 with TRBJ2-7; D is perhaps TRBD1 (5 bases). Trimming stripped 0 bases from V and 6 bases from J, with 12 bases between. CDR1 is LGHNA, CDR2 YNFKEQ, per germline. The CDR3 covers 14 residues. The DNA of the CDR3 is TGTGCCAGCAGCCAAGACGATCAGGGTGGCGAGCAGTACTTC. It translates to CASSQDDQGGEQYF.

This clone is termed medium-sized. For the CDR3, the DNA is TGTGCCAGCAGCCGTCGGACAAAAAACAATGAGCAGTTCTTC. It is translated as CASSRRTKNNEQFF. The chain has TRBV6-1 and TRBJ2-1; possibly TRBD1 for D (5 bases). The CDR3 loop spans 14 amino acids. V was pared by 6 bases and J by 5 bases, with 14 bases between. The germline V gene encodes CDR1 MNHNS and CDR2 SASEGT.

This clone has ten or more counts. The V gene is TRBV6-1, the J gene TRBJ2-5; D gene uncertain. CDR3 length: 14 residues. Germline V gene sequence: CDR1 MNHNS, CDR2 SASEGT. The V and J ends lost 5 bases and 5 bases respectively, with 15 bases between them. Written as DNA, the CDR3 is TGTGCCAGCAGTTTCATCAGACTGGCCGAGACCCAGTACTTC. Its translation: CASSFIRLAETQYF.

As regards this clone: At one boundary the junction diverges from the germline segment, which might be a read error. The chain carries TRBV12-3 or TRBV12-4 and TRBJ2-6, with TRBD1 matching 9 bases. The CDR3 loop spans 17 amino acids. CDR3 residues: CASSPGQGVSGSNVLTF. Here the CDR3 DNA reads TGTGCCAGCAGCCCGGGACAGGGTGTCTCTGGGTCCAACGTCCTGACTTTC.

This clone was seen many times. This rearrangement joins TRBV9 to TRBJ1-1; 7 nucleotides align to TRBD1. The junction had 6 bases not matched to a gene; V was cut back by 3 bases and J by 4 bases. Germline V gene sequence: CDR1 SGDLS, CDR2 YYNGEE. The CDR3 loop spans 14 amino acids. The CDR3 sequence: CASSDRQGPTEAFF. The DNA of the CDR3 is TGTGCCAGCAGCGATAGACAGGGACCCACTGAAGCTTTCTTT. The whole variable domain, filled in from reference TRBV9 and TRBJ1-1, reads DSGVTQTPKHLITATGQRVTLRCSPRSGDLSVYWYQQSLDQGLQFLIQYYNGEERAKGNILERFSAQQFPDLHSELNLSSLELGDSALYFCASSDRQGPTEAFFGQGTRLTVV.

The J gene is TRBJ2-5, the V gene TRBV5-1, with 8 bases matching TRBD1. The CDR3 is made up of 14 amino acids. CDR1 and CDR2 from the germline V gene are SGHRS and YFSETQ. CDR3 residues: CTNSYGQGQETQYF. CDR3 sequence (DNA): TGCACCAACAGCTACGGACAGGGCCAAGAGACCCAGTACTTC.